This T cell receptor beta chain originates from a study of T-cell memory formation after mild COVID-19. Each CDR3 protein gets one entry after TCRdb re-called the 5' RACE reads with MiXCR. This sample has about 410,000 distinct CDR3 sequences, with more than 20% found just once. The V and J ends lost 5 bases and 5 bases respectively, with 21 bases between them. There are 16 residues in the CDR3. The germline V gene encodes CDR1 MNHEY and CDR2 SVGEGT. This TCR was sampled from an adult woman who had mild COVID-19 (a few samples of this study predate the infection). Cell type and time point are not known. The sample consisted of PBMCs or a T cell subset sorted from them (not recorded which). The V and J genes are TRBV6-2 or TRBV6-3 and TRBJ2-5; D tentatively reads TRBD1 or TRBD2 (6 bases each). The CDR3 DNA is TGTGCCAGCAGTGGGGGCTCGGGGGCCTTTCGGGAGACCCAGTACTTC. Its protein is CASSGGSGAFRETQYF.